The source of this TCR beta chain is a study of blood T cell repertoires in COVID-19 (dated by TCRdb to about 2020). For context, the study as a whole: The collaborator samples originated in the United States, Italy and Spain and spanned the acute and convalescent phases of COVID-19. The samples were drawn from two sources: the first 160 participants of the ongoing ImmuneRACE study, and 950 to 1,500 subjects contributed by 6 global collaborators. A freely available public database, intended as a resource for researchers studying the immune response to SARS-CoV-2, is where the repertoires were released. Subjects who had been exposed to COVID-19, were actively infected with it, or had recovered from it provided the deeply sampled blood TCRbeta repertoires that made up the dataset. The material from the prospective study consisted of cDNA or gDNA derived from T cells, B-cell-depleted T cells, or PBMCs. Sample metadata almost always included a de-identified subject ID, COVID-19 status, age in years and sex. Where available, HLA class I and class II types were obtained from metadata supplied by the sample provider rather than from assay-based typing.

What the research found in general, with its limitations: The amount of clinical and demographic metadata varied by source and participant and was provided uncurated.

The immunoSEQ Assay, a bias-controlled multiplex PCR, was used to amplify TCRbeta CDR3 regions from genomic DNA. Turning to the authors' computational methods: The number of nucleated cells in each sample was estimated from the amplification of reference gene primers within the assay. To quantify the absolute abundance of each unique TCRbeta CDR3 rearrangement, sequence reads were collapsed and filtered. For each sample, productive Simpson clonality was calculated by taking the square root of Simpson's diversity index across productive rearrangements. TCRdb re-hosts the immuneACCESS table, in-frame sequences only. Its copies lack some clones; in the studies checked, an unresolved V gene accounts for under half of them, and the cause for the rest is not known. Clone size and V and J calls were adopted from that table, with D and trimming inferred from the DNA. The sample table lists about 120,000 clones, over 70% of them with a count of one. The biggest ten clones account for 25% to 30% of the sample.

The junction shows trimming of 4 bases on V and 2 bases on J, plus 11 bases between the germline ends. For CDR1 and CDR2, the germline V gene lists SGHAT and FQNNGV. The CDR3, from cysteine to phenylalanine, totals 14 residues. The read is trimmed to its CDR3 DNA, 42 bases read in frame from base 1. To note about this clone: Its recognized antigen is unknown. No base-level quality is on record; no much larger clone is a single base apart.

Whole blood was collected in K2EDTA tubes by collaborating institutions according to the institutions' own protocols. For TCRbeta analysis, collaborators shipped samples in one of three forms: frozen whole blood, isolated PBMCs, or DNA extracted from either of those sample types. This TCR derives from a woman between 65 and 79 years old with acute or convalescent COVID-19. The sequencing sample was made of peripheral blood. Recombination linked TRBV11-2 to TRBJ1-2; the D segment could be TRBD1, given 5 matching bases. At the DNA level, the sequence is TGTGCCAGCAGCTCCGGGGGACGGAACTATGGCTACACCTTC. Translated, this gives CASSSGGRNYGYTF.